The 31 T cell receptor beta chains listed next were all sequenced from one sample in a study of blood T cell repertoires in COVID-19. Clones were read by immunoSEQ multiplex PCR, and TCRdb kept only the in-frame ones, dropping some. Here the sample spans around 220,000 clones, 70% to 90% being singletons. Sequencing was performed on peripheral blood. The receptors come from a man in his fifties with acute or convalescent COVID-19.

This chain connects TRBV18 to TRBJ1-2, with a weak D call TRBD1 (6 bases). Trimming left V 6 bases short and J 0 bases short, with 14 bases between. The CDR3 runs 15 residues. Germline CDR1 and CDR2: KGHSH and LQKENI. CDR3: CASSPDRQANYGYTF. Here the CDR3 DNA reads TGTGCCAGCTCCCCAGACAGGCAAGCTAACTATGGCTACACCTTC. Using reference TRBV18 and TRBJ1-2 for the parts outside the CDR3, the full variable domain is NAGVMQNPRHLVRRRGQEARLRCSPMKGHSHVYWYRQLPEEGLKFMVYLQKENIIDESGMPKERFSAEFPKEGPSILRIQQVVRGDSAAYFCASSPDRQANYGYTFGSGTRLTVV.

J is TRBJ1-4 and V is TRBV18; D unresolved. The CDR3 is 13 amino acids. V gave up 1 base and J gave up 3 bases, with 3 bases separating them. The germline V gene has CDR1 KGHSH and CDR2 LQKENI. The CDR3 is CASSPLSNEKLFF. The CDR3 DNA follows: TGTGCCAGCTCACCACTATCTAATGAAAAACTGTTTTTT.

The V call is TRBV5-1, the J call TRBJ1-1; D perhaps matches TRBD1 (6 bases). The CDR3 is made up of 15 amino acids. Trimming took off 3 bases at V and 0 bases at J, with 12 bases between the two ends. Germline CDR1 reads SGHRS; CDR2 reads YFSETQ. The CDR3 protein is CASSWGTIMNTEAFF. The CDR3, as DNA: TGCGCCAGCAGCTGGGGGACAATTATGAACACTGAAGCTTTCTTT.

The CDR3 DNA is TGTGCCAGCGGGGGAGGTCTCCCCAATCAGCCCCAGCATTTT. Amino acid sequence: CASGGGLPNQPQHF. V and J are TRBV6-5 and TRBJ1-5; tentatively, D is TRBD1 (5 bases). There are 14 residues in the CDR3. Per the germline V gene, CDR1 is MNHEY and CDR2 is SVGAGI. Deletions cut 8 bases from V and 3 bases from J, with 14 bases between.

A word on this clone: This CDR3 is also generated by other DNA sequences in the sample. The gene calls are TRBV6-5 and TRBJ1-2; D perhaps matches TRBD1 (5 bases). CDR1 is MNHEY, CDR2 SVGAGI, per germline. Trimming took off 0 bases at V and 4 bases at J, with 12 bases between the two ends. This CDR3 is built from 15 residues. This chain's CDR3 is CASSYSIQGGYGYTF. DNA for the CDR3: TGTGCCAGCAGTTACTCGATCCAGGGTGGCTATGGCTACACCTTC.

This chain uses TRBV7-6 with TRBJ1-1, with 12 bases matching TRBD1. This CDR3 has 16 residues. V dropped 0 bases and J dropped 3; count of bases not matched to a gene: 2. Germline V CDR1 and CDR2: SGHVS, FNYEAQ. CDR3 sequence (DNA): TGTGCCAGCAGCTTAGCGGGGACAGGGGGCCACACTGAAGCTTTCTTT. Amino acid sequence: CASSLAGTGGHTEAFF. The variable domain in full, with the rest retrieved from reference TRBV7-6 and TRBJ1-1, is GAGVSQSPRYKVTKRGQDVALRCDPISGHVSLYWYRQALGQGPEFLTYFNYEAQQDKSGLPNDRFSAERPEGSISTLTIQRTEQRDSAMYRCASSLAGTGGHTEAFFGQGTRLTVV.

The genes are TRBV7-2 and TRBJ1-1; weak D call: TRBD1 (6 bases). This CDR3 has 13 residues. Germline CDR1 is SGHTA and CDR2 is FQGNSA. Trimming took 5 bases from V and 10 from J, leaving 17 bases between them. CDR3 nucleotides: TGTGCCAGCAGCCGGACAGCTCTAGGGGTAGCTTTCTTT. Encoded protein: CASSRTALGVAFF.

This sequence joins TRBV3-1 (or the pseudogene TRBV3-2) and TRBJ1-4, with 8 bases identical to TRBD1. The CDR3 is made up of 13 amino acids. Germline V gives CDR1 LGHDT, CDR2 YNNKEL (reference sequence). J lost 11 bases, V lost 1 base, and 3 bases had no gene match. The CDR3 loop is CASSQGTGKKLFF. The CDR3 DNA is TGTGCCAGCAGCCAAGGGACAGGGAAGAAACTGTTTTTT.

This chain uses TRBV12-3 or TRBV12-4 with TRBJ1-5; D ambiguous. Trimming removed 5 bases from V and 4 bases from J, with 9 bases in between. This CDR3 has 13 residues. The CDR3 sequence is CASSLSENQPQHF. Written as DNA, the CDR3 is TGTGCCAGCAGTCTCTCTGAGAATCAGCCCCAGCATTTT.

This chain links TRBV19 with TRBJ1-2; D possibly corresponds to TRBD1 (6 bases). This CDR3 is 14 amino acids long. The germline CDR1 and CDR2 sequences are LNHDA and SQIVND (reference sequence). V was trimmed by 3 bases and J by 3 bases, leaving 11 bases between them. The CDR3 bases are TGTGCCAGTAGTATCCCTCCAGGGGACTATGGCTACACCTTC. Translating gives CASSIPPGDYGYTF.

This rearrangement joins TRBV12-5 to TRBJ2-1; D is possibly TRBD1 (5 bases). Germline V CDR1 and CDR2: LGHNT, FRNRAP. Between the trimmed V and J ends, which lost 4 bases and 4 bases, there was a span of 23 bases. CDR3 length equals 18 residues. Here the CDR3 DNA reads TGTGCTAGTGGTTCGCCCCCCTGGACACAGGCGTTATACAATGAGCAGTTCTTC. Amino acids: CASGSPPWTQALYNEQFF.

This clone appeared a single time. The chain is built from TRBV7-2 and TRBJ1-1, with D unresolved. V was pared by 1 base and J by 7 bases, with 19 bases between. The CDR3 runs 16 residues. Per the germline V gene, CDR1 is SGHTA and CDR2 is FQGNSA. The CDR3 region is CASSLVEGSRAVEAFF. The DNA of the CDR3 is TGTGCCAGCAGCTTAGTGGAGGGCTCCCGGGCGGTTGAAGCTTTCTTT.

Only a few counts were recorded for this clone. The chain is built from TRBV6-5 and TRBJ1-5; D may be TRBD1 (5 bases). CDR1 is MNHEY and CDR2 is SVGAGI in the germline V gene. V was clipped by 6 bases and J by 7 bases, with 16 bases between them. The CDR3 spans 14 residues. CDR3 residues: CASRTPGGLQPQHF. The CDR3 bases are TGTGCCAGCAGAACCCCCGGGGGTTTGCAGCCCCAGCATTTT.

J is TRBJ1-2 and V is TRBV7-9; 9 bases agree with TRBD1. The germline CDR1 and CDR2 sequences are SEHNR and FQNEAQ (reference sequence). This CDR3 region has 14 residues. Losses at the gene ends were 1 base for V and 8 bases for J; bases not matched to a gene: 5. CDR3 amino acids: CASSLGRTGEGYTF. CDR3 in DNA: TGTGCCAGCAGCTTAGGCAGGACAGGGGAAGGCTACACCTTC.

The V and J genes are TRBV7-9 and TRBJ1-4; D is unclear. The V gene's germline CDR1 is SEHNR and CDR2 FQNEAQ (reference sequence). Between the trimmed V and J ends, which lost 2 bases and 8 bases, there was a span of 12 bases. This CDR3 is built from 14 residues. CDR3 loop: CASSLSGSQEKLFF. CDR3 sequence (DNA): TGTGCCAGCAGCTTATCCGGGTCCCAAGAAAAACTGTTTTTT.

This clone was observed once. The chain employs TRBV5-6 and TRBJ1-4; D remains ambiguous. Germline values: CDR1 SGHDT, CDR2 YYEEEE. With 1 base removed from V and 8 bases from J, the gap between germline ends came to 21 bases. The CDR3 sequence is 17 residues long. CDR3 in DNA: TGTGCCAGCAGCTTGTTGATCACAAGTCGGATGGGCGAAAAACTGTTTTTT. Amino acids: CASSLLITSRMGEKLFF.

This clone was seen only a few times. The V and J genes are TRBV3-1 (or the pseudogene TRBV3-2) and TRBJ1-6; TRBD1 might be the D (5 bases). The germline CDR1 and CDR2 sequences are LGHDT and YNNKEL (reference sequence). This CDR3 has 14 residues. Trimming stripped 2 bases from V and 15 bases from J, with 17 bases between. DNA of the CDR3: TGTGCCAGCAGCCAAACCCACGGGACTCTTGACCTCCACTTT. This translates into CASSQTHGTLDLHF.

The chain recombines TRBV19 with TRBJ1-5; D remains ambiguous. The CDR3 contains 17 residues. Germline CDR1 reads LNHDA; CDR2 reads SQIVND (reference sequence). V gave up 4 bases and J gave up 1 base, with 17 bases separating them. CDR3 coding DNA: TGTGCCAGTAGTAGGAACATTGAGGGTCGGAGCAATCAGCCCCAGCATTTT. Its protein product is CASSRNIEGRSNQPQHF.

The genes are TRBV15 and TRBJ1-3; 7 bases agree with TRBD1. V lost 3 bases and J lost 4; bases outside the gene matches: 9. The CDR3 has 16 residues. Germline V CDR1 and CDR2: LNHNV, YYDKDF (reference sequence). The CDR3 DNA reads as TGTGCCACCAGCAGGCGACTTCCGGGACAGGGAAACACCATATATTTT. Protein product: CATSRRLPGQGNTIYF. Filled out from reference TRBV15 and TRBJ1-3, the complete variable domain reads DAMVIQNPRYQVTQFGKPVTLSCSQTLNHNVMYWYQQKSSQAPKLLFHYYDKDFNNEADTPDNFQSRRPNTSFCFLDIRSPGLGDTAMYLCATSRRLPGQGNTIYFGEGSWLTVV.

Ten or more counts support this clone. Here the CDR3 DNA reads TGTGCCAGCACCCAGGGGCTCCCGGGGGATACGCAGTATTTT. This gives the protein CASTQGLPGDTQYF. The V gene is TRBV6-5, the J gene TRBJ2-3; TRBD1 might be the D (6 bases). The CDR3 sequence is 14 residues long. CDR1 is MNHEY, CDR2 SVGAGI, per germline. Trimming left V 7 bases short and J 6 bases short, with 17 bases between.

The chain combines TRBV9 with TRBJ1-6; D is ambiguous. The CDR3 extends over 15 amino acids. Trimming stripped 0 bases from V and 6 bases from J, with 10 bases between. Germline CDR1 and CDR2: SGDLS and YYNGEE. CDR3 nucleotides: TGTGCCAGCAGCGTAGAGTACGAAGCTAATTCACCCCTCCACTTT. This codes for CASSVEYEANSPLHF.

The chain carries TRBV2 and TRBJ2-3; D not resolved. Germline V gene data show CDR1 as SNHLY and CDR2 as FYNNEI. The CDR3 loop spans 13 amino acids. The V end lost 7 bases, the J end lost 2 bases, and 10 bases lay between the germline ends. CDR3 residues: CASKRDLTDTQYF. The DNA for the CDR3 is TGTGCCAGCAAGCGAGATCTCACAGATACGCAGTATTTT.

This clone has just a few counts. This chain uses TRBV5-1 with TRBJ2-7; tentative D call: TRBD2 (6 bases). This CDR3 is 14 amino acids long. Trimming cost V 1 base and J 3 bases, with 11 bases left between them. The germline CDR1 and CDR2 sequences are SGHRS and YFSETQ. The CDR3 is CASSLNGGGYEQYF. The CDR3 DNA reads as TGCGCCAGCAGCTTGAACGGGGGTGGCTACGAGCAGTACTTC.

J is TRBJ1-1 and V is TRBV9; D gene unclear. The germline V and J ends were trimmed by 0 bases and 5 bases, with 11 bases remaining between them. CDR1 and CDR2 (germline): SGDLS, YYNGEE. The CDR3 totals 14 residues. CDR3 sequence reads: CASSVGGSGTEAFF. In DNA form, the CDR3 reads TGTGCCAGCAGCGTAGGAGGGTCCGGGACTGAAGCTTTCTTT.

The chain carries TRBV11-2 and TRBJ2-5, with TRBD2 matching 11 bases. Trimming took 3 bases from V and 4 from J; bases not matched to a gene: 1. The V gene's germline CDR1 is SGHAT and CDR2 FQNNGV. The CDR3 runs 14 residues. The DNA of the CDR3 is TGTGCCAGCAGCTTGGGGACTAGCGGAGAGACCCAGTACTTC. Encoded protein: CASSLGTSGETQYF.

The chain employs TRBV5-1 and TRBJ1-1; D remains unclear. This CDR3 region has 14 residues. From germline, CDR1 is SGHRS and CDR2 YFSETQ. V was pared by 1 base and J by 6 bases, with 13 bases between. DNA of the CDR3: TGCGCCAGCAGCTTGAGGGAGGCGTGGGCTGAAGCTTTCTTT. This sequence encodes CASSLREAWAEAFF.

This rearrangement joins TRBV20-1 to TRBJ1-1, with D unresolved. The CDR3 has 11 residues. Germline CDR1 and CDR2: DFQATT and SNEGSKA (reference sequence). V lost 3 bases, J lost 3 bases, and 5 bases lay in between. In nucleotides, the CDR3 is TGCAGTGCTAGTAGCCACACTGAAGCTTTCTTT. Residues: CSASSHTEAFF.

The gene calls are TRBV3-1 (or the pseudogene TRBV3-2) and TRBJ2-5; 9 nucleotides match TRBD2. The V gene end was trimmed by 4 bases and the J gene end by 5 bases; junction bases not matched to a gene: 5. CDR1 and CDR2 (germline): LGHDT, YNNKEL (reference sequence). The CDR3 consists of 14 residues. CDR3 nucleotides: TGTGCCAGCAGCCTCCGAGGACTAGCGGAGACCCAGTACTTC. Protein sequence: CASSLRGLAETQYF.

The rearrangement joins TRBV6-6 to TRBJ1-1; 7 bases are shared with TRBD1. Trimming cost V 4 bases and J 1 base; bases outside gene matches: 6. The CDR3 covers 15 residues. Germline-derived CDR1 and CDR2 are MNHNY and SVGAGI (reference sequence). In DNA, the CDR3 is TGTGCCAGCAGTTCACCGGGACAGAGGAACACTGAAGCTTTCTTT. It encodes CASSSPGQRNTEAFF.

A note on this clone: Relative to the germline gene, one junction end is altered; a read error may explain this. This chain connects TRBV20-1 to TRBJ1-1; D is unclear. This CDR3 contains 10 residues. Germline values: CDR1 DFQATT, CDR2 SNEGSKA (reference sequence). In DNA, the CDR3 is TGCAGTGCTAGAGTGAGGGCAGATATCTTT. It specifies CSARVRADIF.

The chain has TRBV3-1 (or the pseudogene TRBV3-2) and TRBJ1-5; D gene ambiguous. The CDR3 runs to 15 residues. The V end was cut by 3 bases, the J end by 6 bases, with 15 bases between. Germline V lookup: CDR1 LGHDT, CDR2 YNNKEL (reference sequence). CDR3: CASSQEAAPTQPQHF. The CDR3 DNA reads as TGTGCCAGCAGCCAGGAGGCAGCCCCGACTCAGCCCCAGCATTTT.